This section outlines one T cell receptor (beta chain) sequence together with its context. Its matching antigen is unknown. The data were obtained in a study of cytomegalovirus exposure and HLA in healthy donors. Study details: Unique TCRs from HLA-typed donors, 65 million to 85 million of them, were held in an early data release. Study-wide results and limits: Specificity for CMV antigens was confirmed in vitro for a few of the CMV-associated chains. There were some public TCRs occurring in many donors, but most TCR sequences were rare.

13 Jbeta primers and 60 Vbeta primers were used for the PCR. Clones were sequenced by immunoSEQ multiplex PCR, and TCRdb holds only the in-frame ones, with some missing. The repertoire consists of 95,000 to 150,000 clones, with over 60% occurring once and the leading ten covering about 3.4%. What was sequenced was PBMCs. The source is a young man in good health and CMV-seronegative.

The CDR3 is CASSPRQGVANVLTF. The CDR3 DNA sequence: TGTGCCAGCAGCCCCCGGCAGGGCGTAGCCAACGTCCTGACTTTC. The chain uses TRBV7-3 and TRBJ2-6; possible D gene TRBD1, 5 bases. The CDR3 is made up of 15 amino acids. Between the trimmed V and J ends, which lost 5 bases and 7 bases, there was a span of 15 bases. Germline CDR1 is SGHTA and CDR2 is FQGTGA.